The present T cell receptor beta chain was sequenced within a study of cytomegalovirus exposure and HLA in healthy donors. Study conclusions and caveats: Among donors in an Asian-associated ancestry cluster, a later analysis reportedly found fewer N-insertions than the roughly 700-donor mean. In a later analysis, TCR beta V- and J-gene trimming was associated with a missense DCLRE1C variant. Researchers reported in a later analysis that common viral pathogens appeared linked to several top clusters. Among the sequence variants, a highly shared cluster was likely an artifact of sequencing.

Concerning this clone: Its antigen remains unknown.

PCR was performed using 60 Vbeta and 13 Jbeta primers. This table comes from immunoSEQ multiplex PCR, and its TCRdb copy is limited to in-frame clones, with some not included. The profile covers roughly 150,000 clones, with about three quarters appearing a single time and roughly 3.8% taken by the ten largest. Trimming removed 4 bases from V and 5 bases from J; junction bases left unmatched: 8. CDR1 SGHAT and CDR2 FQNNGV come from the germline V gene. The CDR3 contains 15 residues. The sequenced material came from PBMCs. The sequence came from a male donor in good health and CMV-seronegative. The chain combines TRBV11-2 with TRBJ1-2, with 9 positions matching TRBD1. DNA of the CDR3: TGTGCCAGCAGCTCATCCGGGACAGGGTCTTATGGCTACACCTTC. It encodes CASSSSGTGSYGYTF. Based on the CDR3 plus reference TRBV11-2 and TRBJ1-2, the full variable domain is EAGVAQSPRYKIIEKRQSVAFWCNPISGHATLYWYQQILGQGPKLLIQFQNNGVVDDSQLPKDRFSAERLKGVDSTLKIQPAKLEDSAVYLCASSSSGTGSYGYTFGSGTRLTVV.